Described below is a single TCR beta chain sequence and its context. Its antigen is unknown. The PCR used 60 Vbeta and 13 Jbeta primers. Assay used: immunoSEQ multiplex PCR; TCRdb lists only in-frame clones, some missing. The sample yields fewer than 200,000 clones, 85% seen once. The record originates from a study of cytomegalovirus exposure and HLA in healthy donors. Study-wide points: A later examination showed that TCR association rates differed by HLA locus, with DRB1 most and HLA-C fewest.

The germline gives CDR1 SEHNR, CDR2 FQNEAQ (reference sequence). This CDR3 has 16 residues. This sequence was found in a man younger than 40 in good health and CMV-seropositive. The chain joins TRBV7-9 to TRBJ2-2, with 10 bases that match TRBD2. Sequenced material: PBMCs. CDR3 amino acids: CSIWTSGYLNPGELFF. The CDR3 DNA sequence: TGTTCCATTTGGACTAGCGGTTACCTTAACCCCGGGGAGCTGTTTTTT.